The 11 T cell receptor beta chains below all came from one sample that was sequenced in a study of cytomegalovirus exposure and HLA in healthy donors. The protocol was immunoSEQ multiplex PCR, while the TCRdb copy is restricted to in-frame clones and leaves out a portion. The sample yields about 330,000 clones, around 90% seen once. The material sequenced was PBMCs. The source of these receptors is a woman in her twenties or thirties in good health and CMV-seropositive.

The gene calls are TRBV30 and TRBJ1-3, with a possible D match to TRBD1 (6 bases). V shed 6 bases and J shed 7 bases, with 22 bases lying between them. CDR1 and CDR2 from the germline V gene are GTSNPN and SVGIG (reference sequence). This CDR3 is built from 15 residues. CDR3 sequence reads: CACTPPGAFSNTIYF. Written as DNA, the CDR3 is TGTGCCTGTACGCCCCCGGGGGCGTTTTCCAACACCATATATTTT.

V and J are TRBV11-2 and TRBJ2-5, with 7 nucleotides matching TRBD2. The CDR3 covers 16 residues. Germline lookup yields CDR1 SGHAT and CDR2 FQNNGV. The junction had 11 bases not matched to a gene; V was cut back by 2 bases and J by 5 bases. The CDR3 sequence: CASSLQGLSLGETQYF. CDR3 DNA: TGTGCCAGCAGCTTACAGGGACTATCCCTCGGGGAGACCCAGTACTTC. Drawing the rest from reference TRBV11-2 and TRBJ2-5, the complete variable domain is EAGVAQSPRYKIIEKRQSVAFWCNPISGHATLYWYQQILGQGPKLLIQFQNNGVVDDSQLPKDRFSAERLKGVDSTLKIQPAKLEDSAVYLCASSLQGLSLGETQYFGPGTRLLVL.

This chain uses TRBV28 with TRBJ2-5; maybe TRBD2 (6 bases). The V end was cut by 3 bases, the J end by 5 bases, with 10 bases between. This CDR3 comprises 13 residues. Per germline, CDR1 MDHEN and CDR2 SYDVKM. CDR3 sequence (DNA): TGTGCCAGCAGTTTCTTGGGGAGGGAGACCCAGTACTTC. As protein: CASSFLGRETQYF. Looking up the rest from reference TRBV28 and TRBJ2-5 gives the full variable domain: DVKVTQSSRYLVKRTGEKVFLECVQDMDHENMFWYRQDPGLGLRLIYFSYDVKMKEKGDIPEGYSVSREKKERFSLILESASTNQTSMYLCASSFLGRETQYFGPGTRLLVL.

The rearrangement joins TRBV6-5 to TRBJ1-1; 8 nucleotides agree with TRBD1. Germline V gives CDR1 MNHEY, CDR2 SVGAGI. V shed 0 bases and J 6 bases; nucleotides not matched to a gene: 6. The CDR3 is 15 residues long. CDR3 region: CASSYSTGGGSEAFF. In nucleotides, the CDR3 is TGTGCCAGCAGTTACTCAACAGGGGGGGGGTCTGAAGCTTTCTTT.

The chain joins TRBV5-6 to TRBJ2-2, with 8 bases lining up with TRBD1. Germline V gives CDR1 SGHDT, CDR2 YYEEEE. CDR3 length equals 13 residues. After removal of 4 bases from V and 7 bases from J, the junction contained 3 bases not matched to a gene. The CDR3: CASSATGVGELFF. The CDR3 DNA is TGTGCCAGCAGCGCGACAGGGGTCGGGGAGCTGTTTTTT.

The chain is built from TRBV15 and TRBJ1-1; D not resolved. This CDR3 contains 13 residues. Germline-derived CDR1 and CDR2 are LNHNV and YYDKDF (reference sequence). V shed 4 bases and J shed 0 bases, with 6 bases lying between them. Here the CDR3 reads CATSKAVNTEAFF. The CDR3 nucleotides are TGTGCCACCAGCAAGGCGGTGAACACTGAAGCTTTCTTT.

This clone appeared a single time. The rearrangement links TRBV6-1 to TRBJ1-2; TRBD1 is a possible D gene (5 bases). This CDR3 has 15 residues. The V gene's germline CDR1 is MNHNS and CDR2 SASEGT. Between the trimmed V and J ends, which lost 6 bases and 3 bases, there was a span of 17 bases. CDR3 residues: CASSKGPIGDYGYTF. The DNA of the CDR3 is TGTGCCAGCAGCAAGGGACCGATTGGGGACTATGGCTACACCTTC.

This sequence joins TRBV9 and TRBJ2-7, with a possible D match to TRBD2 (7 bases). The CDR3 is made up of 19 amino acids. Trimming took off 4 bases at V and 1 base at J, with 27 bases between the two ends. Germline V gives CDR1 SGDLS, CDR2 YYNGEE. Written as DNA, the CDR3 is TGTGCCAGCAGCCCAAGTGGGGGGGCAGGTCACTCCCCATCCTACGAGCAGTACTTC. This encodes CASSPSGGAGHSPSYEQYF.

The rearrangement uses TRBV30 and TRBJ2-1, with 11 positions matching TRBD2. Germline V gene data show CDR1 as GTSNPN and CDR2 as SVGIG (reference sequence). With 1 base clipped from V and 0 bases from J, the junction kept 8 bases outside the gene matches. This CDR3 region has 18 residues. The CDR3: CAWSGASGGLASYNEQFF. Here the CDR3 DNA reads TGTGCCTGGAGTGGGGCTAGCGGGGGGTTAGCCTCCTACAATGAGCAGTTCTTC.

This chain links TRBV29-1 with TRBJ2-7; D is tentatively TRBD1 or TRBD2 (5 bases each). From germline, CDR1 is SQVTM and CDR2 ANQGSEA. This CDR3 spans 13 amino acids. V shed 4 bases and J shed 2 bases, with 12 bases lying between them. Here the CDR3 DNA reads TGCAGCGTTGTATCCCAGGGACCCTACGAGCAGTACTTC. Amino acids: CSVVSQGPYEQYF.

The chain combines TRBV4-1 with TRBJ2-1; D gene uncertain. Germline V gene sequence: CDR1 MGHRA, CDR2 YSYEKL. Between the trimmed V and J ends, which lost 4 bases and 3 bases, there was a span of 13 bases. This CDR3 spans 15 amino acids. As DNA, the CDR3 is TGCGCCAGCAGCCTCCGGGTCGAGTACTACAATGAGCAGTTCTTC. Residues: CASSLRVEYYNEQFF.